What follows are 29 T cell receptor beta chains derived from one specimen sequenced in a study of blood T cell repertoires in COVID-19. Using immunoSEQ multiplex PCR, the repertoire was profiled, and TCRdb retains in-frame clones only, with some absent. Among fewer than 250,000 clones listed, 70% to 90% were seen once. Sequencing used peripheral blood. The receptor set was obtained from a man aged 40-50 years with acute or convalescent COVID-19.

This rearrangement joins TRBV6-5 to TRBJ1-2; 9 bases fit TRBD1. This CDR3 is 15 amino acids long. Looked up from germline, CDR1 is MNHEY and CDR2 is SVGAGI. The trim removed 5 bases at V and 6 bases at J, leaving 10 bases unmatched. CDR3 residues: CASSRLSGTGNGYTF. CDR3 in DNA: TGTGCCAGCAGTCGGCTATCCGGGACAGGGAATGGCTACACCTTC.

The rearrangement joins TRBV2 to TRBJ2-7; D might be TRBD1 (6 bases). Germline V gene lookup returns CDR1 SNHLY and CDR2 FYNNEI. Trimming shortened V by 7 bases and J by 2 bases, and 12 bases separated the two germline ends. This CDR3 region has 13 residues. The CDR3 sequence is CASTQGTTYEQYF. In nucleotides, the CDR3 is TGTGCCAGCACACAGGGTACAACCTACGAGCAGTACTTC.

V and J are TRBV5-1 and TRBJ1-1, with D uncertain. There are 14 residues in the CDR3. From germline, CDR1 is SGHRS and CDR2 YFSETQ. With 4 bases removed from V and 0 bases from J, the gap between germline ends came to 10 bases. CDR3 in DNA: TGCGCCAGCAGCCACCCGAACATGAACACTGAAGCTTTCTTT. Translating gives CASSHPNMNTEAFF.

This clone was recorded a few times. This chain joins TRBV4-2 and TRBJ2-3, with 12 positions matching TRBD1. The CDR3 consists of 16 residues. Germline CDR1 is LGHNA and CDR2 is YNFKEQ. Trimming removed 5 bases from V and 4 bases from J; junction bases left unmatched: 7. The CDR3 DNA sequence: TGTGCCAGCAGCGAATCGGGACAGGGGGCCCCAGATACGCAGTATTTT. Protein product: CASSESGQGAPDTQYF.

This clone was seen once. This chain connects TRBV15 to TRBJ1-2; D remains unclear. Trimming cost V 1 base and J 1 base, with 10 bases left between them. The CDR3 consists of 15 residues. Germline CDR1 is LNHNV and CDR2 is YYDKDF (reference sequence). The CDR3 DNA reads TGTGCCACCAGCAGAGTCGTGTCCCTTAACTATGGCTACACCTTC. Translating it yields CATSRVVSLNYGYTF.

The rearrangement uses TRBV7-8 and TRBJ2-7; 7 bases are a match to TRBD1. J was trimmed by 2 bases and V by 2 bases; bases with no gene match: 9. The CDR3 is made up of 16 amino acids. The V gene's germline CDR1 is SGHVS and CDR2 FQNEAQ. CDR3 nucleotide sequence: TGTGCCAGCAGCTTAACTTCGGACAGGAACCCCTACGAGCAGTACTTC. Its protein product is CASSLTSDRNPYEQYF.

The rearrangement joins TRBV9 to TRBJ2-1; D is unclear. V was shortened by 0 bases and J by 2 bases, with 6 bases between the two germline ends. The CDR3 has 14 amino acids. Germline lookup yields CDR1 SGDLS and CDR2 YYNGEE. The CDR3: CASSVELTYNEQFF. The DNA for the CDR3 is TGTGCCAGCAGCGTAGAGCTTACCTACAATGAGCAGTTCTTC.

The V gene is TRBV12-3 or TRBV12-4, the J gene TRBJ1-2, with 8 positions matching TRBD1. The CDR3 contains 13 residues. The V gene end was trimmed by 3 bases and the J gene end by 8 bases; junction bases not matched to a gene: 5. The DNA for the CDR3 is TGTGCCAGCAGTTTGGGCAGGGGGCTAGGCTACACCTTC. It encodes CASSLGRGLGYTF.

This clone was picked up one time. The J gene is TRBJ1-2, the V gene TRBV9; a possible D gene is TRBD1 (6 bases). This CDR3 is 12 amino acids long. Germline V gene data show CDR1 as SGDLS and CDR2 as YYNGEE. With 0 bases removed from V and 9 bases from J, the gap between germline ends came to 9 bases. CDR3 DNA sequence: TGTGCCAGCAGCGTAGCAGGGGTGAGCTACACCTTC. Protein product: CASSVAGVSYTF.

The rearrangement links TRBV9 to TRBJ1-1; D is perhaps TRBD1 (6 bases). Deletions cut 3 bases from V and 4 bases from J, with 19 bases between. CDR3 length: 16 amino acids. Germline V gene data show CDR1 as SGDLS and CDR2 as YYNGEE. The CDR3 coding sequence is TGTGCCAGCAGCGACTCAGGGGCCTCCGTCCTCACTGAAGCTTTCTTT. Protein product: CASSDSGASVLTEAFF.

The CDR3 bases are TGTGCCAGCAGCCTTAACAGGGGGCGCGTCACTGAAGCTTTCTTT. Translating it yields CASSLNRGRVTEAFF. V and J are TRBV11-2 and TRBJ1-1; TRBD1 matches 9 bases. From germline, CDR1 is SGHAT and CDR2 FQNNGV. This CDR3 contains 15 residues. V shed 5 bases, J shed 4 bases, and the junction held 8 bases outside the gene matches. The whole variable domain, remainder taken from reference TRBV11-2 and TRBJ1-1, is EAGVAQSPRYKIIEKRQSVAFWCNPISGHATLYWYQQILGQGPKLLIQFQNNGVVDDSQLPKDRFSAERLKGVDSTLKIQPAKLEDSAVYLCASSLNRGRVTEAFFGQGTRLTVV.

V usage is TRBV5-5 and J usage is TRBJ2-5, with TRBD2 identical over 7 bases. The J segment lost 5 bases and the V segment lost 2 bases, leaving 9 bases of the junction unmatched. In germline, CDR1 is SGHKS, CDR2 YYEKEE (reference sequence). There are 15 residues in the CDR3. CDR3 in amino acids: CASSFSAREGETQYF. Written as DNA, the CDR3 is TGTGCCAGCAGCTTTTCGGCCAGGGAGGGCGAGACCCAGTACTTC.

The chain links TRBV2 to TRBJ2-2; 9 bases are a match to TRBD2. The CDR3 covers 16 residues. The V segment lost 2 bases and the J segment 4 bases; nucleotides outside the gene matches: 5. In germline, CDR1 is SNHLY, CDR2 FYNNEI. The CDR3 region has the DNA TGTGCCAGCAGTGAAATGCGGGGGGGCGTCACCGGGGAGCTGTTTTTT. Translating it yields CASSEMRGGVTGELFF.

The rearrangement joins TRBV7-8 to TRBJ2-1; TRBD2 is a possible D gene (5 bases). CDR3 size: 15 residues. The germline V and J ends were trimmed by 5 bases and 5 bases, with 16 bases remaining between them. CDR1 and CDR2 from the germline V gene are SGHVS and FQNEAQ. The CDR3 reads CASSPRDSGNNEQFF. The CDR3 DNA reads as TGTGCCAGCAGCCCGCGCGACTCGGGGAACAATGAGCAGTTCTTC.

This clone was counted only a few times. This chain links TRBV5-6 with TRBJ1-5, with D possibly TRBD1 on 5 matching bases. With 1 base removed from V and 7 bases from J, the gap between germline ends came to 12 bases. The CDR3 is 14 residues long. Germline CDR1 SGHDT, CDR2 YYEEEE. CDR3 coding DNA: TGTGCCAGCAGCTTGTTCGGGGGTAAACAGCCCCAGCATTTT. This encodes CASSLFGGKQPQHF.

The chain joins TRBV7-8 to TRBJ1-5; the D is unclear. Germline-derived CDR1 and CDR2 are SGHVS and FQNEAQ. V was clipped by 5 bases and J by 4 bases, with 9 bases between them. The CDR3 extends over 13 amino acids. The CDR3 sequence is CASSEDGNQPQHF. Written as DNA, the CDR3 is TGTGCCAGCAGCGAAGACGGGAATCAGCCCCAGCATTTT.

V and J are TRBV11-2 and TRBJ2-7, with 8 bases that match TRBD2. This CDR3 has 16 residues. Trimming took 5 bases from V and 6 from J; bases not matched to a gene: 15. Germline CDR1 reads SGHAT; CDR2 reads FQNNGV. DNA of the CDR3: TGTGCCAGCAGCCCAATTGGGGGCGGGGGGCCTCTCGAGCAGTACTTC. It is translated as CASSPIGGGGPLEQYF.

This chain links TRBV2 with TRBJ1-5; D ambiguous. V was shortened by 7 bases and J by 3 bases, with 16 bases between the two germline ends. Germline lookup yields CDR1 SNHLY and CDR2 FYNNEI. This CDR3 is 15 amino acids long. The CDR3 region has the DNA TGTGCCAGCACCTCGGAAGGACTGCCCAATCAGCCCCAGCATTTT. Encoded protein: CASTSEGLPNQPQHF.

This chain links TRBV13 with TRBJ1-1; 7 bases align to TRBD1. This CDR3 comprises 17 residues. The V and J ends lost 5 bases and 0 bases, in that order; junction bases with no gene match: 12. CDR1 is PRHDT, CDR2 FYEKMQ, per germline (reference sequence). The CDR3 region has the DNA TGTGCCAGCAGCCACAATCAGGGGGACAGCTTGAACACTGAAGCTTTCTTT. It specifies CASSHNQGDSLNTEAFF.

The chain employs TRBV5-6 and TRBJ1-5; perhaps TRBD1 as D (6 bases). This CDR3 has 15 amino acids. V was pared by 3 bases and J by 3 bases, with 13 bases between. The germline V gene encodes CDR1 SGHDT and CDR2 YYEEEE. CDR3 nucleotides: TGTGCCAGCAGCTCCTCAACAGGGTACAATCAGCCCCAGCATTTT. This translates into CASSSSTGYNQPQHF.

The CDR3 loop is CASSIRQARRSPLHF. In DNA, the CDR3 is TGTGCCAGCAGCATACGACAGGCCCGCAGGTCACCCCTCCACTTT. The rearrangement joins TRBV21-1 to TRBJ1-6; the DNA was not compared with TRBD1, the D call given in the table. TRBV21-1 is flagged as a pseudogene. The CDR3 is 15 residues long.

The CDR3 sequence: CASSLGASNQPQHF. CDR3 nucleotide sequence: TGTGCCAGCAGCCTAGGGGCCAGCAATCAGCCCCAGCATTTT. The rearrangement uses TRBV5-5 and TRBJ1-5, with a tentative D call TRBD1 (5 bases). The CDR3 is 14 amino acids. The ends were cut back, 4 bases at V and 1 base at J, with 9 bases in the middle. The V gene's germline CDR1 is SGHKS and CDR2 YYEKEE (reference sequence).

The CDR3 loop reads CASTISYRALNYGYTF. In nucleotides, the CDR3 is TGTGCCAGCACCATCTCGTACAGGGCATTGAACTATGGCTACACCTTC. The chain is built from TRBV27 and TRBJ1-2; a possible D gene is TRBD1 (6 bases). The CDR3 totals 16 residues. V lost 7 bases to trimming and J lost 2 bases, with 20 bases between them. Per the germline V gene, CDR1 is MNHEY and CDR2 is SMNVEV (reference sequence).

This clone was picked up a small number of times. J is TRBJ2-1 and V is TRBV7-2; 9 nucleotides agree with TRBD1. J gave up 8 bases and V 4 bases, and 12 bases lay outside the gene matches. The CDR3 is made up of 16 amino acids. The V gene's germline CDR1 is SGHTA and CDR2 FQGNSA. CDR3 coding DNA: TGTGCCAGCAGCTCCGGGGGGACAGGGATCGTCCATGAGCAGTTCTTC. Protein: CASSSGGTGIVHEQFF.

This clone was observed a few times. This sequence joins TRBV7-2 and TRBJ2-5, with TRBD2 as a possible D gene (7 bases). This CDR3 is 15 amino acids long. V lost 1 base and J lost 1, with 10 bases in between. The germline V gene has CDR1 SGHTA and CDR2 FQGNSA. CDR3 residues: CASSLVGGLQETQYF. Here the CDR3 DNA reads TGTGCCAGCAGCTTAGTGGGGGGGCTCCAAGAGACCCAGTACTTC. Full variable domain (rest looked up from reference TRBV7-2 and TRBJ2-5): GAGVSQSPSNKVTEKGKDVELRCDPISGHTALYWYRQSLGQGLEFLIYFQGNSAPDKSGLPSDRFSAERTGGSVSTLTIQRTQQEDSAVYLCASSLVGGLQETQYFGPGTRLLVL.

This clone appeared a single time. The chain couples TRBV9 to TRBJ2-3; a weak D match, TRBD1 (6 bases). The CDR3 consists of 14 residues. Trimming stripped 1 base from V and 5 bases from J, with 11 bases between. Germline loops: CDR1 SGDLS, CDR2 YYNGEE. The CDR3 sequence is CASSVWGPLDTQYF. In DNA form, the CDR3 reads TGTGCCAGCAGCGTATGGGGGCCCTTAGATACGCAGTATTTT.

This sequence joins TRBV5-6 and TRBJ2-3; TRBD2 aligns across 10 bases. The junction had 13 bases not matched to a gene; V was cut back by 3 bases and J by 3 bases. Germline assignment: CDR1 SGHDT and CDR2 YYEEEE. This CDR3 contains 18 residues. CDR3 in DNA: TGTGCCAGCAGCTCATTCCACCTAGCGGGGGTTAATACAGATACGCAGTATTTT. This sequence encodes CASSSFHLAGVNTDTQYF.

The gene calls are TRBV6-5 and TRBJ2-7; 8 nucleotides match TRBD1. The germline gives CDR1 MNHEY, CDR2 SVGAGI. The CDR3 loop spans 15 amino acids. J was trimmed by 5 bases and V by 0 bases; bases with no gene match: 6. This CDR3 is CASSYSSGRGHEQYF. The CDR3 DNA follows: TGTGCCAGCAGTTACTCCTCCGGCAGGGGGCACGAGCAGTACTTC.

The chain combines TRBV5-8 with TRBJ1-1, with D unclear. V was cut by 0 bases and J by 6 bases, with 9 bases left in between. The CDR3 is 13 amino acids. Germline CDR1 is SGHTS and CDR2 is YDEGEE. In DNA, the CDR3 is TGTGCCAGCAGCTTGGCCAGGACTTCTGAAGCTTTCTTT. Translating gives CASSLARTSEAFF.